The sequence of this TCR beta chain was determined in a study of T cell responses to AZD1222 COVID-19 vaccine. Study information: Analysis merged second doses at about 4 or about 12 weeks.

Study outcomes and limitations: Clonal diversity was possibly underestimated, and white British individuals and females predominated among donors. Increased Spike-specific TCR breadth and depth were observed after two AZD1222 doses.

This clone has only one observation. Its specificity is not known. Data came from immunoSEQ multiplex PCR; TCRdb stores just in-frame clones and leaves some out. The data show about 180,000 clones, 70% to 90% seen once. Germline loops: CDR1 MNHEY, CDR2 SVGEGT. The CDR3 spans 14 residues. V was shortened by 7 bases and J by 2 bases, with 13 bases between the two germline ends. Sample: peripheral blood, taken on day 0 of AZD1222 vaccination. The V and J genes are TRBV6-2 or TRBV6-3 and TRBJ2-3; D is ambiguous. The source is an adult in good health. CDR3 protein: CASTPSKNTDTQYF. The DNA for the CDR3 is TGTGCCAGCACCCCCTCAAAAAACACAGATACGCAGTATTTT.